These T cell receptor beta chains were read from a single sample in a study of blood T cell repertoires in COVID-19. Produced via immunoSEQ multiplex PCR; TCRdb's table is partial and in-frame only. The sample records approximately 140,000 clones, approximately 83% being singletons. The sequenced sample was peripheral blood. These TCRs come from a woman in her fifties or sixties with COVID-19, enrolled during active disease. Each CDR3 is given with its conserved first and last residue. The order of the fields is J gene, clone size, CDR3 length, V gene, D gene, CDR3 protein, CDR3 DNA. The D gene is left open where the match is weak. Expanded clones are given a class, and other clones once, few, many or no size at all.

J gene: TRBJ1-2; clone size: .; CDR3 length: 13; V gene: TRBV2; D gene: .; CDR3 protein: CASSELWAGGNTF; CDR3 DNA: .
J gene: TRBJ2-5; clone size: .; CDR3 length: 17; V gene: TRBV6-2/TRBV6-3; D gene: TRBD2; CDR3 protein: CASSYTASGGSTGTQYF; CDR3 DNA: TGTGCCAGCAGTTACACGGCTAGCGGGGGCTCCACCGGGACCCAGTACTTC
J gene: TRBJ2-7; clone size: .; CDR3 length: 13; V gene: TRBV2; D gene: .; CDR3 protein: CASPRQGGGEQYF; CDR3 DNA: TGTGCCAGTCCTAGACAGGGAGGAGGAGAGCAGTACTTC
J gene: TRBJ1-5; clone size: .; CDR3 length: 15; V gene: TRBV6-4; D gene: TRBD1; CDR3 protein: CASSEGQGRNQPQHF; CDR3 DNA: TGTGCCAGCAGTGAGGGACAGGGCCGCAATCAGCCCCAGCATTTT
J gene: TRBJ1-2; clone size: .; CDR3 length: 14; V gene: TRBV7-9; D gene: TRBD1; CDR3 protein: CASSLARDRVGYTF; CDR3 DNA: TGTGCCAGCAGCTTAGCGCGGGACAGGGTTGGCTACACCTTC
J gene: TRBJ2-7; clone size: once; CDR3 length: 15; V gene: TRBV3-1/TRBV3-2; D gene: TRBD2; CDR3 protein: CASSRLLAPAGEQYF; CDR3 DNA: TGTGCCAGCAGCCGTCTACTAGCGCCGGCTGGCGAGCAGTACTTC
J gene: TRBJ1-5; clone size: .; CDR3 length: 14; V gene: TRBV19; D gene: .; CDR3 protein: CASSIESGPQPQHF; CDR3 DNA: TGTGCCAGTAGTATAGAGTCAGGGCCTCAGCCCCAGCATTTT
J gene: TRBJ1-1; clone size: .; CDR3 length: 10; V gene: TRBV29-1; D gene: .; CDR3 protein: CSVARSEAFF; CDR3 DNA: TGCAGCGTTGCGCGGTCTGAAGCTTTCTTT
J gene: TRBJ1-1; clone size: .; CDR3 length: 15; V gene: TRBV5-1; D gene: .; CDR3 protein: CASSLAGGLHTEAFF; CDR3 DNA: TGCGCCAGCAGCTTGGCCGGGGGGCTTCACACTGAAGCTTTCTTT
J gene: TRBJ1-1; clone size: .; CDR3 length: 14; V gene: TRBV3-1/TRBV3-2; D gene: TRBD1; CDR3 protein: CASSQGTGITEAFF; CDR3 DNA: TGTGCCAGCAGCCAAGGGACAGGGATCACTGAAGCTTTCTTT
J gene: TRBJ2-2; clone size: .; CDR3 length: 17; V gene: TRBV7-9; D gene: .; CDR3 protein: CASRAKVGGSDTGELFF; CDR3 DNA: TGTGCCAGCAGAGCAAAGGTCGGCGGTTCGGACACCGGGGAGCTGTTTTTT
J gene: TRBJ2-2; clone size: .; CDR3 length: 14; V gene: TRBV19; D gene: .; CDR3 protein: CASTGTLNTGELFF; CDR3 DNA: TGTGCCAGTACCGGGACACTGAACACCGGGGAGCTGTTTTTT
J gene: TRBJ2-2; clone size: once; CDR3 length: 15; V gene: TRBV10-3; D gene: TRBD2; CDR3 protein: CAISRGLANTGELFF; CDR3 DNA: TGTGCCATCAGTCGGGGACTAGCGAACACCGGGGAGCTGTTTTTT
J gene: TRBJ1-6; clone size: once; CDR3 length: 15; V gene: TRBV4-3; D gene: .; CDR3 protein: CASSQGDRQGSPLYF; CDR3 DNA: TGCGCCAGCAGCCAGGGTGACAGGCAAGGTTCACCCCTCTACTTT
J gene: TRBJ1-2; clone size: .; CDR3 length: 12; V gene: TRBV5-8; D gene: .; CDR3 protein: CASNLQNYGYTF; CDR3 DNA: TGTGCCAGCAACTTACAGAACTATGGCTACACCTTC
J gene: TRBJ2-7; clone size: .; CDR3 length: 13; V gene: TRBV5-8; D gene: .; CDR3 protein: CASSFTGPYEQYF; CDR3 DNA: TGTGCCAGCAGTTTTACAGGGCCCTACGAGCAGTACTTC
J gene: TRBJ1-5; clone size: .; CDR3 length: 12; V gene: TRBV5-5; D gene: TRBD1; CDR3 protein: CASSRQGGPQHF; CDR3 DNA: TGTGCCAGCAGCAGACAGGGAGGGCCCCAGCATTTT
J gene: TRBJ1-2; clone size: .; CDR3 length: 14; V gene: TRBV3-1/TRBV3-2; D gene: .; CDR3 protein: CASSQVSVGYGYTF; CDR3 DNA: TGTGCCAGCAGCCAAGTTAGTGTCGGCTATGGCTACACCTTC
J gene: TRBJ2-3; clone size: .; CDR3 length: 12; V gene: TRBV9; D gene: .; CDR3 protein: CASTRGGGTQYF; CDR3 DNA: TGTGCCAGCACACGAGGTGGAGGTACGCAGTATTTT
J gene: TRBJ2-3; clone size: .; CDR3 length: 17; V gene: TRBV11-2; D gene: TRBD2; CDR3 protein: CASSLGLAGVGTDTQYF; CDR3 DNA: TGTGCCAGCAGCTTGGGGTTAGCGGGTGTTGGGACAGATACGCAGTATTTT
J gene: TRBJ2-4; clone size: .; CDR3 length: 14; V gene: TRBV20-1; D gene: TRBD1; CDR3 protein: CSASTLGQGNIQYF; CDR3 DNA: TGCAGTGCTAGTACCTTAGGACAGGGGAACATTCAGTACTTC
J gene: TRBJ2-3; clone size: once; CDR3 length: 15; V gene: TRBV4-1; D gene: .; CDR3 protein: CASSQRVSASDTQYF; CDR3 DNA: TGCGCCAGCAGCCAGAGGGTCAGCGCCTCAGATACGCAGTATTTT
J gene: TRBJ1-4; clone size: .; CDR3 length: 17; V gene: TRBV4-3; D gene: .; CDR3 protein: CASSQGTLRLANEKLFF; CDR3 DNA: TGCGCCAGCAGCCAAGGAACATTGCGACTAGCTAATGAAAAACTGTTTTTT
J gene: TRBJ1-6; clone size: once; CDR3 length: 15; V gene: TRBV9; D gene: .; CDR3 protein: CASSARSSYNSPLHF; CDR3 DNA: TGTGCCAGCAGCGCCCGGAGCTCCTATAATTCACCCCTCCACTTT
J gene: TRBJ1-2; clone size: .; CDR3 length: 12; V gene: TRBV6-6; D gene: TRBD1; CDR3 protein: CASGQAPWGYTF; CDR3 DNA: TGTGCCAGCGGACAGGCCCCTTGGGGCTACACCTTC
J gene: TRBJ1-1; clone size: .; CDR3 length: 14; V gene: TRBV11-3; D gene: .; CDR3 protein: CASSPDGGNTEAFF; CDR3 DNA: TGTGCCAGCAGCCCGGACGGGGGAAACACTGAAGCTTTCTTT
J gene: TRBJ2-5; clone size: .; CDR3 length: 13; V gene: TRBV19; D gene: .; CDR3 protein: CASSGRVQETQYF; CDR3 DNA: TGTGCCAGTAGTGGGCGGGTTCAAGAGACCCAGTACTTC
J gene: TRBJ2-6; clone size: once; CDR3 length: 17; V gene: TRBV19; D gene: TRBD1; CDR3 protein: CASSSGQGKAGANVLTF; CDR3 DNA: TGTGCCAGTAGTTCGGGACAGGGGAAAGCTGGGGCCAACGTCCTGACTTTC
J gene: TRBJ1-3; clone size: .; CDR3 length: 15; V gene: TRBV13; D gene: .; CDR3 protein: CASSTGMISGNTIYF; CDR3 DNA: TGTGCCAGCAGCACAGGGATGATTTCTGGAAACACCATATATTTT
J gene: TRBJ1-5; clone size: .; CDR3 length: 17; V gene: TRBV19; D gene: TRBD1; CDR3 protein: CASRTLGTGYSNQPQHF; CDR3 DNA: TGTGCCAGTAGGACGCTGGGGACAGGGTATAGCAATCAGCCCCAGCATTTT
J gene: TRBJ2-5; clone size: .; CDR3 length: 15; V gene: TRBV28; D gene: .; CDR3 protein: CASSLALGQGETQYF; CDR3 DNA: TGTGCCAGCAGTTTGGCTTTGGGCCAGGGAGAGACCCAGTACTTC
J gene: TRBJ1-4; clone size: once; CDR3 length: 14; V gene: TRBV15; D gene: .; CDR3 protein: CATSRGITNEKLFF; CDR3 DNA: TGTGCCACCAGCAGAGGTATTACTAATGAAAAACTGTTTTTT
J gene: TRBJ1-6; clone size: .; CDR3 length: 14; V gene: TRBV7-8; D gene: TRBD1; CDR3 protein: CASSLKQGDSPLHF; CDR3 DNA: TGTGCCAGCAGCCTAAAACAGGGGGATTCACCCCTCCACTTT
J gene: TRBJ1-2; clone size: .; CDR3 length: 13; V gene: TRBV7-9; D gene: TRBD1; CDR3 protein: CASSFDRGDGYTF; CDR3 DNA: TGTGCCAGCAGCTTCGACAGGGGGGATGGCTACACCTTC
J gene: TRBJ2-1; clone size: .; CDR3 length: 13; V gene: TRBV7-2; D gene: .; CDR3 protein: CASSLSGYNEQFF; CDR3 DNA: TGTGCCAGCAGCTTATCGGGATACAATGAGCAGTTCTTC
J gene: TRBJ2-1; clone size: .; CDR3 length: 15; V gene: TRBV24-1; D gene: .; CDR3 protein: CATSDSKDSYNEQFF; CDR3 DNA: TGTGCCACCAGTGATTCAAAGGACAGTTACAATGAGCAGTTCTTC
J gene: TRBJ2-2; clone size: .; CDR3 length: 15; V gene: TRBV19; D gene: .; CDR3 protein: CASSAPGINTGELFF; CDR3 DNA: TGTGCCAGTAGCGCGCCGGGGATAAACACCGGGGAGCTGTTTTTT
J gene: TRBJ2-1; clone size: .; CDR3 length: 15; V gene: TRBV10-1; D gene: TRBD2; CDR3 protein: CASSPTSGGYNEQFF; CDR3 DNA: TGCGCCAGCAGCCCGACTAGCGGGGGCTACAATGAGCAGTTCTTC
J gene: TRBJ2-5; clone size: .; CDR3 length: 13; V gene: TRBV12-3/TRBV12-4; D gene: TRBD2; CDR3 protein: CASSTSGGKTQYF; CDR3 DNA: TGTGCCAGCAGCACTAGCGGGGGGAAGACCCAGTACTTC
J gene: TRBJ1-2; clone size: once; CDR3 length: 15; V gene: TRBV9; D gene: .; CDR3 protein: CASSVGSVGSKGYTF; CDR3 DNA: TGTGCCAGCAGCGTAGGCTCGGTAGGGAGCAAGGGCTACACCTTC
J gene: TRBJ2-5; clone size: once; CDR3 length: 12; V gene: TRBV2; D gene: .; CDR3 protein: CASSQGGETQYF; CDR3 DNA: TGTGCCAGCAGTCAGGGTGGCGAGACCCAGTACTTC
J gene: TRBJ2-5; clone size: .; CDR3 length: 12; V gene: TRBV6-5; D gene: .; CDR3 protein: CASGPPEETQYF; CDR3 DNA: TGTGCCAGCGGCCCCCCAGAAGAGACCCAGTACTTC
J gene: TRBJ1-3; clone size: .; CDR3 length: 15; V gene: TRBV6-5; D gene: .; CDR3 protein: CASGGQWDSGNTIYF; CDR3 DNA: TGTGCCAGCGGAGGTCAATGGGACTCTGGAAACACCATATATTTT
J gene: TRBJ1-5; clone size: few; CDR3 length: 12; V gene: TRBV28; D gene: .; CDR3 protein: CASSSGWKPQHF; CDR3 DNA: TGTGCCAGCAGTTCGGGGTGGAAGCCCCAGCATTTT
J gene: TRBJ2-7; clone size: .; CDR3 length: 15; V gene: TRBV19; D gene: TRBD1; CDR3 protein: CASSQQNRGTYEQYF; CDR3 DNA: TGTGCCAGTAGTCAACAGAACAGGGGAACCTACGAGCAGTACTTC
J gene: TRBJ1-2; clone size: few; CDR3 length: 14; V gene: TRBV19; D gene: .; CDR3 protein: CASSTREKGYGYTF; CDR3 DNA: TGTGCCAGTAGTACAAGGGAGAAGGGCTATGGCTACACCTTC
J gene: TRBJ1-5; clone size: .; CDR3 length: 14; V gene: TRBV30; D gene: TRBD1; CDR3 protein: CAWSQQGGNQPQHF; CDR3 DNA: TGTGCCTGGAGTCAACAGGGGGGCAATCAGCCCCAGCATTTT
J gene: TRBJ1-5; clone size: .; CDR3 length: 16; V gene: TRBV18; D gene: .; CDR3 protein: CASSPAREIGDQPQHF; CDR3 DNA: TGTGCCAGCTCACCGGCCCGCGAGATCGGGGATCAGCCCCAGCATTTT
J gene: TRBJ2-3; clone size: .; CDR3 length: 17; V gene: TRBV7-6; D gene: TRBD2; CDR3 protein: CASSKGLAGGLTDTQYF; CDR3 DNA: TGTGCCAGCAGCAAAGGACTAGCGGGGGGCCTCACAGATACGCAGTATTTT